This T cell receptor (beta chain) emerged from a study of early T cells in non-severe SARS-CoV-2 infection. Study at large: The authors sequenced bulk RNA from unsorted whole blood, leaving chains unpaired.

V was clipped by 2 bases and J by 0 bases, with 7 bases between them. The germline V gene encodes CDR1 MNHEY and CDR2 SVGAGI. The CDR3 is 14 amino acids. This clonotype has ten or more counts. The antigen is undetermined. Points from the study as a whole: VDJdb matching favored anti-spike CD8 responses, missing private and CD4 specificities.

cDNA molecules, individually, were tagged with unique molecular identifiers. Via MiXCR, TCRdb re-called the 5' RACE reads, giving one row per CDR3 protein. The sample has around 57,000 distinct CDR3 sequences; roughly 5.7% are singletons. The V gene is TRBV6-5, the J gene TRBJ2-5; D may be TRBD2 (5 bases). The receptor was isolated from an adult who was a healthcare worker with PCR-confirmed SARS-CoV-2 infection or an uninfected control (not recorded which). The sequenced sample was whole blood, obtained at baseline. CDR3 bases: TGTGCCAGCAGTTACAGCGGACACCAAGAGACCCAGTACTTC. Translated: CASSYSGHQETQYF.